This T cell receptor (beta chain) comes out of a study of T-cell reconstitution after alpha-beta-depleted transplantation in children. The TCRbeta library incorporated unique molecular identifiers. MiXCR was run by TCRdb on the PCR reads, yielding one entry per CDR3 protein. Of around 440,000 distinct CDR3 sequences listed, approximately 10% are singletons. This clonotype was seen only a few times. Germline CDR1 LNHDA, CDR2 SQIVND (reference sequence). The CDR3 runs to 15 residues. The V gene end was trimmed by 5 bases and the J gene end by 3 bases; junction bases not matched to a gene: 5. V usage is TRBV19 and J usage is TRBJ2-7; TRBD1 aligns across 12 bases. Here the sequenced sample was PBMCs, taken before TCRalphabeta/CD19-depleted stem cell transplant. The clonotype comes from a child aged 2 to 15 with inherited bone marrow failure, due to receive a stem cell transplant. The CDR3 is CASSAGTGGYYEQYF. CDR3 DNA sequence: TGTGCCAGTAGTGCGGGGACAGGGGGCTACTACGAGCAGTACTTC.